The subject of this entry is one T cell receptor beta chain. What it binds is unknown. The sample belongs to a study of OX40 agonist ivuxolimab in advanced cancers. Study summary: Among those enrolled, mean age was around 60 years (range roughly 23 to 79) and 82.7% were male. Prior therapy, whether anti-PD-1, anti-PD-L1 or anti-CTLA-4, was allowed, and under 50% had some. Findings and limits, study-wide: Expanded clones were, on average, more numerous in CD8+ T cells than in CD4+. Some patients who did not respond also had low normalized T-cell clonal expansion.

Trimming stripped 0 bases from V and 3 bases from J, with 11 bases between. There are 15 residues in the CDR3. Germline CDR1 LNHNV, CDR2 YYDKDF (reference sequence). Sequencing was performed with immunoSEQ multiplex PCR; in TCRdb, only in-frame clones are kept and a portion is missing. The repertoire has some 16,000 clones, around nine tenths of them found once; the top ten carry less than 5%. V is TRBV15 and J is TRBJ2-5; weak D call: TRBD2 (7 bases). The source was CD4+ or CD8+ T cells sorted from blood, collected in a trial of the OX40 agonist ivuxolimab. This receptor was identified in an adult with an advanced solid tumor such as melanoma, head and neck, liver or kidney cancer. CDR3 protein: CATSREGGAEETQYF. DNA for the CDR3: TGTGCCACCAGCAGAGAAGGGGGGGCGGAAGAGACCCAGTACTTC.